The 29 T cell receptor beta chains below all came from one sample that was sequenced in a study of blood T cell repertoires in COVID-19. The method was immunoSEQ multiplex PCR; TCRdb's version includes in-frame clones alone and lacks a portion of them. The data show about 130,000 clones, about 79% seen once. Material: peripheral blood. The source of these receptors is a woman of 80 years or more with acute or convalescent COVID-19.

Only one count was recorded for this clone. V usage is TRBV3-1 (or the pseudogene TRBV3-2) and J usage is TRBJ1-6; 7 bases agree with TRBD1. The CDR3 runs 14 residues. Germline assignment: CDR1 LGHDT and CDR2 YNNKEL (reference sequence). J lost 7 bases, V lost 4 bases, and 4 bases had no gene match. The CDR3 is CASSPGQANSPLHF. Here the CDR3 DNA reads TGTGCCAGCAGCCCCGGACAGGCAAATTCACCCCTCCACTTT.

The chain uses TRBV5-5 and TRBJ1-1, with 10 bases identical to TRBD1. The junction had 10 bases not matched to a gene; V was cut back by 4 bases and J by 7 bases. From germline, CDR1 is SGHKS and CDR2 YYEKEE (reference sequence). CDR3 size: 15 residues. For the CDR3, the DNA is TGTGCCAGCAGCCCCCTCTCCGGGACAGGGGTTGAAGCTTTCTTT. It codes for CASSPLSGTGVEAFF.

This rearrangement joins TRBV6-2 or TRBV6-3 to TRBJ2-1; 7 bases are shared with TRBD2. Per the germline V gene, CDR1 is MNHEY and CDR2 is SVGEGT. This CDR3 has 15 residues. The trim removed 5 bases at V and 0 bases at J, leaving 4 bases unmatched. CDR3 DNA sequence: TGTGCCAGCAGTACCGGCGGGGGCTCCTACAATGAGCAGTTCTTC. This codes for CASSTGGGSYNEQFF.

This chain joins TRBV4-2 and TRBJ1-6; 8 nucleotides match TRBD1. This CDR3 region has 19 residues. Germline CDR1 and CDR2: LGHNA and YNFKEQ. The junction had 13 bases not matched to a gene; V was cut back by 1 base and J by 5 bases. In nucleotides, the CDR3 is TGTGCCAGCAGCCAAGTTGAGATCGACAGGGGATCAAATAATTCACCCCTCCACTTT. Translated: CASSQVEIDRGSNNSPLHF.

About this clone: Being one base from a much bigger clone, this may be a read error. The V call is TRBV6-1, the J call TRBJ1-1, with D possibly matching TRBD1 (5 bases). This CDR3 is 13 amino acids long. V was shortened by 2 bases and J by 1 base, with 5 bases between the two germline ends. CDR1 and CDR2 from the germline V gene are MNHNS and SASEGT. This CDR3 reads CASSEQGNTEAFF. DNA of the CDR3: TGTGCCAGCAGTGAACAGGGGAACACTGAAGCTTTCTTT.

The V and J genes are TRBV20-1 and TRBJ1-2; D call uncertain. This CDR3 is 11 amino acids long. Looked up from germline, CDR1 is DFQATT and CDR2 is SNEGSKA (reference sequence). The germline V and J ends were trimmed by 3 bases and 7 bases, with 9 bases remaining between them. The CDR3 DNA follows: TGCAGTGCTAGGTCCCTAGGTGGCTACACCTTC. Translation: CSARSLGGYTF.

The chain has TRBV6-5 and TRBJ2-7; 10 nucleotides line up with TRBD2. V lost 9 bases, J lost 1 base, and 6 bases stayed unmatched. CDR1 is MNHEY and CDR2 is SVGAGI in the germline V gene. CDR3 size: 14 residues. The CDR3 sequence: CASIRTSGSYEQYF. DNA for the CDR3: TGTGCCAGTATACGGACTAGCGGTTCCTACGAGCAGTACTTC.

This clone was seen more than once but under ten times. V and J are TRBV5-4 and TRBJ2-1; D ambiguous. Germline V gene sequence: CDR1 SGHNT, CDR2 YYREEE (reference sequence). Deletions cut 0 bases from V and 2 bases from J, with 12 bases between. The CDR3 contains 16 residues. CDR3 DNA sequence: TGTGCCAGCAGCTTGGGTTTGACTGAACCCTACAATGAGCAGTTCTTC. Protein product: CASSLGLTEPYNEQFF. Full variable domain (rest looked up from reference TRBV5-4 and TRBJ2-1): ETGVTQSPTHLIKTRGQQVTLRCSSQSGHNTVSWYQQALGQGPQFIFQYYREEENGRGNFPPRFSGLQFPNYSSELNVNALELDDSALYLCASSLGLTEPYNEQFFGPGTRLTVL.

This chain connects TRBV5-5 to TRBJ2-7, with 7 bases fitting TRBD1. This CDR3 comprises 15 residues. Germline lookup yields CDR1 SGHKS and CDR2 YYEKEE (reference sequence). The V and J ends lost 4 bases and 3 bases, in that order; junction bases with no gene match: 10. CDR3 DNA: TGTGCCAGCAGCGTGGGGCCGGGACAGATCTACGAGCAGTACTTC. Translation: CASSVGPGQIYEQYF.

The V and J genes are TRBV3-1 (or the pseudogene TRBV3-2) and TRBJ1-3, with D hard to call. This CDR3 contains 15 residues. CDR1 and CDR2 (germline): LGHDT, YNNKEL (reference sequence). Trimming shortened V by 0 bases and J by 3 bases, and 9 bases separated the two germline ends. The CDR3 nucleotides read TGTGCCAGCAGCCAAGATAGCCGAAATGGAAACACCATATATTTT. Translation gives CASSQDSRNGNTIYF.

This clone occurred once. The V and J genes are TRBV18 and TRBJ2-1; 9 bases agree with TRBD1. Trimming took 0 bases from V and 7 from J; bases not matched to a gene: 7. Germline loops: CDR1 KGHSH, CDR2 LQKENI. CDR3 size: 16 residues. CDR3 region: CASSPPTDRGRNEQFF. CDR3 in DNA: TGTGCCAGCTCACCACCGACGGACAGGGGTAGGAATGAGCAGTTCTTC.

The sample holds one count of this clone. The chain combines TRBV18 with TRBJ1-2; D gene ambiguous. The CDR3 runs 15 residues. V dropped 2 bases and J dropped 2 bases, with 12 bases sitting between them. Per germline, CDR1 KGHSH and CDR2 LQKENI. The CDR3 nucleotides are TGTGCCAGCTCACCAGAGAAGAGGCCCAACTATGGCTACACCTTC. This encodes CASSPEKRPNYGYTF.

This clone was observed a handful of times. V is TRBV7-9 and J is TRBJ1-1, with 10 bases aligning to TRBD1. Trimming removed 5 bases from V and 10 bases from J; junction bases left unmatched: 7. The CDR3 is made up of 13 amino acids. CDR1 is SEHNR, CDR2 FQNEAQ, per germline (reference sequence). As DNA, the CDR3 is TGTGCCAGCAGCCACCGACAGGGGGCGAGAGCTTTCTTT. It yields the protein CASSHRQGARAFF.

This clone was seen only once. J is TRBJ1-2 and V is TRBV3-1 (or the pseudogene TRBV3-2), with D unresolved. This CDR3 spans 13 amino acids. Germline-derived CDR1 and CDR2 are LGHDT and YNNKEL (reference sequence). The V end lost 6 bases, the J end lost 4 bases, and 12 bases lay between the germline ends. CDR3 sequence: CASSQFYAYGYTF. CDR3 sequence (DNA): TGTGCCAGCAGTCAATTCTACGCCTATGGCTACACCTTC.

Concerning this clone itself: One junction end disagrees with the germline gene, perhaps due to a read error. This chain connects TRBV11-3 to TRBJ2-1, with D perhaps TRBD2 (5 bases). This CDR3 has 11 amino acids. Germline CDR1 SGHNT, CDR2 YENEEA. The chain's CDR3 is CAGSSGVHQFF. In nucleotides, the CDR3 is TGTGCCGGCAGCTCCGGGGTCCACCAGTTCTTC.

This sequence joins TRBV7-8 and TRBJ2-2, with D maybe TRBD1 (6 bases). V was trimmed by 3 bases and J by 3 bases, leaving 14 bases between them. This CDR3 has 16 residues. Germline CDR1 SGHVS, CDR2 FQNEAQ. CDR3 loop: CASSFRQGHDTGELFF. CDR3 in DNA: TGTGCCAGCAGCTTTCGTCAGGGGCATGACACCGGGGAGCTGTTTTTT.

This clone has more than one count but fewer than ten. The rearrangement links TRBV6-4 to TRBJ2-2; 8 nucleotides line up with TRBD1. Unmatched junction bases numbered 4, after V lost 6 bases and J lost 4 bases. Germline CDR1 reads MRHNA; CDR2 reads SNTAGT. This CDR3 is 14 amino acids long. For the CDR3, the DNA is TGTGCCAGCAGGACAGGGGTTGGCACCGGGGAGCTGTTTTTT. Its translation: CASRTGVGTGELFF.

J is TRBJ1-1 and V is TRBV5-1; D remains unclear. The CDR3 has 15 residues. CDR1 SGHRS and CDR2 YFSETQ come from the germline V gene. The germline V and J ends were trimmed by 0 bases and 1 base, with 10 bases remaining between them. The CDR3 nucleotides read TGCGCCAGCAGCTTGGCCGGGATCTCGAACACTGAAGCTTTCTTT. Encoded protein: CASSLAGISNTEAFF.

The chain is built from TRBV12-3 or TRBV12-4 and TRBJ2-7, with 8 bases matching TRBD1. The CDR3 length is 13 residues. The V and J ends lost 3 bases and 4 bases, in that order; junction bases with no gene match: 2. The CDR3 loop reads CASSFWTGYEQYF. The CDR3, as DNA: TGTGCCAGCAGTTTTTGGACAGGGTACGAGCAGTACTTC.

CDR3 in DNA: TGTGCCAGCTCACCATACAGGAATGAGAACACTGAAGCTTTCTTT. Protein sequence: CASSPYRNENTEAFF. The chain links TRBV18 to TRBJ1-1, with a possible D match to TRBD1 (5 bases). The CDR3 is made up of 15 amino acids. Per the germline V gene, CDR1 is KGHSH and CDR2 is LQKENI. With 2 bases removed from V and 1 base from J, the gap between germline ends came to 11 bases.

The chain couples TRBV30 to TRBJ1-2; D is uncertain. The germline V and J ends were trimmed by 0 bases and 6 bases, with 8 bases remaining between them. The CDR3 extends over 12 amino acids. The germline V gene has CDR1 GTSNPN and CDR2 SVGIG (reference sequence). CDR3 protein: CAWSVLRHGYTF. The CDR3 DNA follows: TGTGCCTGGAGTGTACTCAGGCATGGCTACACCTTC.

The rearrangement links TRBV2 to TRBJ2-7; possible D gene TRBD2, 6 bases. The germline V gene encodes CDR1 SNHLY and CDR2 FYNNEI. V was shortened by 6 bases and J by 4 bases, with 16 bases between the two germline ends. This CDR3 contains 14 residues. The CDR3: CASRGGLRTYEQYF. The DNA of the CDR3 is TGTGCCAGCAGGGGGGGACTGAGGACGTACGAGCAGTACTTC.

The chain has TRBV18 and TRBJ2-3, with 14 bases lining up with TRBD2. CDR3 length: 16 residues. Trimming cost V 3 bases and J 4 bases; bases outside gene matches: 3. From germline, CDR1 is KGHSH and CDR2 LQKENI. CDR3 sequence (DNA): TGTGCCAGCTCACCCTCGACTAGCGGGGGGGCAGATACGCAGTATTTT. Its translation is CASSPSTSGGADTQYF.

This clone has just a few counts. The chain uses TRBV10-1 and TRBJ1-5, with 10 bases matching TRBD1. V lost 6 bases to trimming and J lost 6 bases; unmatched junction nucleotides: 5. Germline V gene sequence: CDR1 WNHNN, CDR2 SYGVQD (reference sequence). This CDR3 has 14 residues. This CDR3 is CASRRTGGSQPQHF. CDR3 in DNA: TGCGCCAGCAGGAGGACAGGGGGGAGTCAGCCCCAGCATTTT.

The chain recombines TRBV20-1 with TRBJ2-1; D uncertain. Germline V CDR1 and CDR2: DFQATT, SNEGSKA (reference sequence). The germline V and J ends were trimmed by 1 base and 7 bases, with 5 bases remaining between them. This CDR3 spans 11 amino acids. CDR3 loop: CSARAFNEQFF. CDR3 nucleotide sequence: TGCAGTGCTAGAGCCTTTAATGAGCAGTTCTTC.

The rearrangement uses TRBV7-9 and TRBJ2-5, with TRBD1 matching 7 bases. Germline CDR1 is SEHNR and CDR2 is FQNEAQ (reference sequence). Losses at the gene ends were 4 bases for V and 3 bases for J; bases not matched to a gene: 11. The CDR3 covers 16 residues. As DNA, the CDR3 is TGTGCCAGCAGCTCCGACAGGGAAGGATTGGAAGAGACCCAGTACTTC. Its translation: CASSSDREGLEETQYF.

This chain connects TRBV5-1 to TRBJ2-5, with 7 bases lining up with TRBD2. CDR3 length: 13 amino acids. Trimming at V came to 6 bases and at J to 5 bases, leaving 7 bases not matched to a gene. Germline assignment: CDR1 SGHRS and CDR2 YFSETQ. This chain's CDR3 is CASNVQGGETQYF. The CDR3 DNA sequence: TGCGCCAGCAACGTCCAGGGAGGGGAGACCCAGTACTTC.

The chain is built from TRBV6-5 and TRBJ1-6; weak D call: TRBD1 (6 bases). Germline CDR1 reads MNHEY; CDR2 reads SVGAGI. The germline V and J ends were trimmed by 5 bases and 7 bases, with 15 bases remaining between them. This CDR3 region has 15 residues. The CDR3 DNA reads TGTGCCAGCAGTCACACATCAGGACAGAATTCACCCCTCCACTTT. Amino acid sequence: CASSHTSGQNSPLHF.

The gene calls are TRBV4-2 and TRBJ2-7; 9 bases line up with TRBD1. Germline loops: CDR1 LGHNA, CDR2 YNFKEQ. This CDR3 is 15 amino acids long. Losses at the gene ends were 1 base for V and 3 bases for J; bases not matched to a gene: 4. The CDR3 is CASSQAYRGHYEQYF. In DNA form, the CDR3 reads TGTGCCAGCAGCCAAGCTTACAGGGGGCACTACGAGCAGTACTTC.